This T cell receptor beta chain was identified during a study of blood T cells in healthy people across ages. The V end lost 0 bases, the J end lost 4 bases, and 16 bases lay between the germline ends. The CDR3 is made up of 17 amino acids. Germline V gene lookup returns CDR1 MGHRA and CDR2 YSYEKL. The count of this clonotype is one. Next came a second PCR, run for about 7 to 11 cycles, which used a sample-barcoded 5' primer along with a J-beta primer mix. TCRdb called the 5' RACE reads again in MiXCR, with one record for every CDR3 protein. The data show around 700,000 distinct CDR3 sequences, with more than 20% seen just once and 9.4% held by the top ten. A further study also used this sample, focusing on T cells of mothers and their children.

The source material was blood. The rearrangement joins TRBV4-1 to TRBJ2-1; TRBD2 is a possible D gene (5 bases). The clonotype originates from a boy aged 5-17 years in good health. The CDR3 sequence is CASSQDVLAGPYNEQFF. The CDR3 nucleotides are TGCGCCAGCAGCCAAGATGTTCTAGCCGGCCCTTACAATGAGCAGTTCTTC.